One sample yielded the 3 T cell receptor beta chains listed below, sequenced in a study of naive and memory T cell subsets. Study-level points and caveats: Especially in CD8 cells, naive repertoires contained a few larger clonotypes, possibly CD45RA-re-expressing memory cells.

No cognate antigen is known for these TCRs. An equimolar mix of two oligonucleotides served as the beta constant-region primer for TRBC1 and TRBC2. Four rounds of PCR amplified the ligated cDNA using nested alpha and beta constant-region primers plus SP2. One entry per CDR3 protein, called by TCRdb with MiXCR from the UMI-ligation and nested PCR reads. The sample has around 100,000 distinct CDR3 sequences; roughly 15% are singletons. What was sequenced was naive CD8+ T cells from blood. The receptor set was obtained from a human donor in good health.

The V and J genes are TRBV15 and TRBJ2-1; 7 positions match TRBD2. Per germline, CDR1 LNHNV and CDR2 YYDKDF (reference sequence). The CDR3 length is 14 residues. Trimming took 8 bases from V and 2 from J; bases not matched to a gene: 6. The CDR3 sequence is CATERDSTYNEQFF. The CDR3 DNA sequence: TGTGCCACCGAGCGGGACTCTACCTACAATGAGCAGTTCTTC.

This clonotype was seen ten or more times. This chain uses TRBV7-9 with TRBJ2-6; 7 bases are a match to TRBD2. V gave up 4 bases and J gave up 2 bases; unmatched junction bases: 20. CDR1 is SEHNR and CDR2 is FQNEAQ in the germline V gene (reference sequence). This CDR3 comprises 21 residues. Here the CDR3 DNA reads TGTGCCAGCAGCTCCCCCCTTTGGGGAGGGCCAGGAGCCCCTGGGGCCAACGTCCTGACTTTC. Translation gives CASSSPLWGGPGAPGANVLTF.

The table lists this clonotype with a few counts. The CDR3 DNA follows: TGCGCCAGCAGCTTGGTCGGTCAGGGGGCCCTGCAACTCATGAACACTGAAGCTTTCTTT. It specifies CASSLVGQGALQLMNTEAFF. V usage is TRBV5-1 and J usage is TRBJ1-1, with 8 bases matching TRBD1. This CDR3 region has 20 residues. After removal of 0 bases from V and 0 bases from J, the junction contained 16 bases not matched to a gene. The germline CDR1 and CDR2 sequences are SGHRS and YFSETQ.